Here is one T cell receptor (beta chain) with its context. What it recognizes is unknown. This specimen comes from a study of OX40 agonist ivuxolimab in advanced cancers. On the study more broadly: Recorded diagnoses for dose-escalation patients were hepatocellular carcinoma, melanoma, renal cell or head and neck cancer. Broader study findings: Some patients without response likewise showed low normalized clonal expansion. At 0.1 to 3.0 mg/kg, clonal expansion of CD4+ and CD8+ blood T cells had occurred by week 6. Researchers report that CD8+ T cells had, on average, more expanded clones than CD4+.

The protocol was immunoSEQ multiplex PCR, while the TCRdb copy is restricted to in-frame clones and leaves out a portion. The sample has about 60,000 clones, roughly 89% seen once. With 4 bases clipped from V and 2 bases from J, the junction kept 6 bases outside the gene matches. The CDR3 has 16 residues. Germline V gene data show CDR1 as SNHLY and CDR2 as FYNNEI. Sequenced material: CD4+ or CD8+ T cells sorted from blood, taken in a trial of the OX40 agonist ivuxolimab. This clonotype originated in an adult with an advanced solid tumor such as melanoma, head and neck, liver or kidney cancer. The rearrangement links TRBV2 to TRBJ2-3, with 10 bases identical to TRBD2. The CDR3 DNA sequence: TGTGCCAGCAGTGGATCGACTAGCGGGTTCACAGATACGCAGTATTTT. This encodes CASSGSTSGFTDTQYF.